This T cell receptor (beta chain) was recorded in a study of siplizumab effects on memory and regulatory T cells. Overall study findings and caveats: Naive T cells looked more diverse than memory cells, and they looked like major contributors to the alloresponse.

Mixed lymphocyte reaction cells were cocultured at 37°C for roughly six days. Method: immunoSEQ multiplex PCR; TCRdb's copy keeps in-frame clones and lacks some. The sample holds approximately 9,700 clones, around 40% seen once. In regard to this clone: Its target is not known.

The CDR3 sequence is 16 residues long. From germline, CDR1 is MNHEY and CDR2 SMNVEV (reference sequence). Trimming stripped 6 bases from V and 6 bases from J, with 24 bases between. Specimen: CFSE-low (dividing) CD8+ T cells sorted from an allogeneic mixed lymphocyte reaction. This clonotype was obtained from a human donor in good health; the cells came from an allogeneic mixed lymphocyte reaction. V usage is TRBV27 and J usage is TRBJ2-7, with TRBD2 as a possible D gene (7 bases). The CDR3 DNA reads as TGTGCCAGCAGCCTTTCTGCGGGGGCCGGGGTCGCCGAGCAGTACTTC. Residues: CASSLSAGAGVAEQYF.